Detailed here is one T cell receptor (beta chain). The sample comes from a study of blood T cell repertoires in COVID-19. Looking at the study overall: Collection of acute and convalescent COVID-19 samples took place in the United States, Italy and Spain. Sources were T cells, B-cell-depleted T cells, or PBMCs; the material itself was cDNA or gDNA.

The CDR3 runs 18 residues. The V gene end was trimmed by 2 bases and the J gene end by 4 bases; junction bases not matched to a gene: 14. CDR1 and CDR2 (germline): LGHDT, YNNKEL (reference sequence). As originally analysed: The assay estimated nucleated cells by amplifying reference gene primers. Assay: immunoSEQ multiplex PCR; the TCRdb copy retains only in-frame clones and omits some. That table furnishes V, J and clone size, whereas the DNA furnished D and trimming. The data contain 160,000 or so clones, around 80% of them seen just once; the ten biggest clones take up 15% to 20%. This chain uses TRBV3-1 (or the pseudogene TRBV3-2) with TRBJ2-1; 7 bases map to TRBD2. The sequenced sample consisted of peripheral blood. The origin of this receptor is a woman of 80 years or more with acute or convalescent COVID-19. The CDR3 DNA reads TGTGCCAGCAGCCAAAAGGTACCCTGGGGGGGGACTTACAATGAGCAGTTCTTC. Protein: CASSQKVPWGGTYNEQFF.